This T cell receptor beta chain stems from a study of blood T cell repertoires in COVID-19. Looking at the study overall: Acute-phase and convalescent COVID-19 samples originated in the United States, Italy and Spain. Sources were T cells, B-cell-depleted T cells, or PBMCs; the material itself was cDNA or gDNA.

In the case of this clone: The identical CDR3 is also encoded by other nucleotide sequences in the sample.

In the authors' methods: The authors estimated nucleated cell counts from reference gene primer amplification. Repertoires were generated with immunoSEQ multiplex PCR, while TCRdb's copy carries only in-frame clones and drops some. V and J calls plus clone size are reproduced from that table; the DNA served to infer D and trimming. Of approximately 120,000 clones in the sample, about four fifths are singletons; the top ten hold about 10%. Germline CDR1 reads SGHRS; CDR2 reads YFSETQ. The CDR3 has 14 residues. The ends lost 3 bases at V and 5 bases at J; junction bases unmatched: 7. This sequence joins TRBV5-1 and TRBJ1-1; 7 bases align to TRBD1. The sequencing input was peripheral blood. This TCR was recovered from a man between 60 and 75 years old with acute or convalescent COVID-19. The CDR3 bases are TGCGCCAGCAGCTCACAGGGGCTAGGAACTGAAGCTTTCTTT. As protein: CASSSQGLGTEAFF.